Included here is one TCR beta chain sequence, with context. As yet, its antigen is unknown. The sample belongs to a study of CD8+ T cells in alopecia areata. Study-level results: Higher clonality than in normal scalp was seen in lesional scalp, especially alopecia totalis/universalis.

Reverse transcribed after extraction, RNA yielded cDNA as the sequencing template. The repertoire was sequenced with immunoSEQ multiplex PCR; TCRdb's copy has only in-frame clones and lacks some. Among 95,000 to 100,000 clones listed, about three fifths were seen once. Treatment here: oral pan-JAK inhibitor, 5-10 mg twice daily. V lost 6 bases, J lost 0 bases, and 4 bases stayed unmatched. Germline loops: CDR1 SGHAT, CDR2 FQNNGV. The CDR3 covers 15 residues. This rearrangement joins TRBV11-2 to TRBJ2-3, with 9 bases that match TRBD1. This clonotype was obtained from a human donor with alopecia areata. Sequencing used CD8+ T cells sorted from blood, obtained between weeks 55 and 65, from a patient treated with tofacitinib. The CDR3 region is CASRGQGPSTDTQYF. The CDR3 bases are TGTGCCAGCAGGGGACAGGGCCCTAGCACAGATACGCAGTATTTT.